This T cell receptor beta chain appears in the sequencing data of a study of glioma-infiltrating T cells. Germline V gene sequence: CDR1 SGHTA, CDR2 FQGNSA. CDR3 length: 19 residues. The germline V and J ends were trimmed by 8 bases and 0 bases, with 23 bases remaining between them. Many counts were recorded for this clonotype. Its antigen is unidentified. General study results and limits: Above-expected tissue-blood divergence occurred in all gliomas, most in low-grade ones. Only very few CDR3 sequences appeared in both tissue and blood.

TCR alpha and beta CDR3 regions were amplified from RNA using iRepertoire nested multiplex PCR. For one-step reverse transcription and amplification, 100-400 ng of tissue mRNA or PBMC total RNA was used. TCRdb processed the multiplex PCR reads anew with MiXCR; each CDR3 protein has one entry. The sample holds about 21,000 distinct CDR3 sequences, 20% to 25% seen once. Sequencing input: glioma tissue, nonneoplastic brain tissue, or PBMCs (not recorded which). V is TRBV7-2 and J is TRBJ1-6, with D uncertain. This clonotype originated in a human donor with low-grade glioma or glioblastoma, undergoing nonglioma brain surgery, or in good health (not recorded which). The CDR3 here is CASARSGLSADSYNSPLHF. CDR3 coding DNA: TGTGCCAGCGCCCGGTCAGGCTTATCTGCCGACTCCTATAATTCACCCCTCCACTTT.